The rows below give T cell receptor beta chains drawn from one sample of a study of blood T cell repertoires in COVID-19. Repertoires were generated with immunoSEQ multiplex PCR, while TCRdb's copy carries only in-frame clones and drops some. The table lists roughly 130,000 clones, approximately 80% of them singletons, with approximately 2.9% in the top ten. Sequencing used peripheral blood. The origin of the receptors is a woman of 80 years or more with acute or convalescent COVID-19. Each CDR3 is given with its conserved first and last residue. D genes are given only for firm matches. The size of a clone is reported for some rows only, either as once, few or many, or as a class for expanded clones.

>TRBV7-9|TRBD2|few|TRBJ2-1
TGTGCCAGCAGCCCGGTCGGGGGGAATGAGCAGTTCTTC
CASSPVGGNEQFF
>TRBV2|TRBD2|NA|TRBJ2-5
TGTGCCACCACTCCCGGGAGCGGGGAAGAGACCCAGTACTTC
CATTPGSGEETQYF
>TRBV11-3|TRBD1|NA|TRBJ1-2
TGTGCCAGCAGCTCCCAGGGGTTTACAGGGGCCGATCGCTACACCTTC
CASSSQGFTGADRYTF
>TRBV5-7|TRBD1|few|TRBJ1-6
TGTGCCAGCAGCCTGAGACAGGGTACTTCACCCCTCCACTTT
CASSLRQGTSPLHF
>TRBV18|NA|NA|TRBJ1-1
TGTGCCAGCTCACCCAGAAGAGGGCCGGGCACTGAAGCTTTCTTT
CASSPRRGPGTEAFF
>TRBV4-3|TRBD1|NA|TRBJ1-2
TGCGCCAGCAGCCAACAGGGGGGCAATGGCTACACCTTC
CASSQQGGNGYTF
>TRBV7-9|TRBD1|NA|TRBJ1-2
TGTGCCAGCAGCTCCGAGACAGGGAGAATGGGCTACACCTTC
CASSSETGRMGYTF
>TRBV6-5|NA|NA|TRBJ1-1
TGTGCCAGCGCTAGCGGCAGGGCCCCGAACACTGAAGCTTTCTTT
CASASGRAPNTEAFF
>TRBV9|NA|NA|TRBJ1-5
TGTGCCAGCAGCAAGGCCGGGGATAGCAATCAGCCCCAGCATTTT
CASSKAGDSNQPQHF
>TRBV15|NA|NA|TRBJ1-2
TGTGCCACCAGCAGTATAGAGAGCTATGGCTACACCTTC
CATSSIESYGYTF
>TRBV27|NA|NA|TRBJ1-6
TGTGCCAGCAGTTCGGGACAATCTTCACCCCTCCACTTT
CASSSGQSSPLHF
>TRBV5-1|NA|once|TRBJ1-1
TGCGCCAGCAGCTTGGGCGGCAACACTGAAGCTTTCTTT
CASSLGGNTEAFF
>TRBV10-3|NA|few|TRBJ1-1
TGTGCCATCAGTGATGGTCCGGGTATTGAAGCTTTCTTT
CAISDGPGIEAFF
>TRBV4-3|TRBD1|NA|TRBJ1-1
TGCGCCAGCAGCCAAGTGGACAGGCCGAACACTGAAGCTTTCTTT
CASSQVDRPNTEAFF
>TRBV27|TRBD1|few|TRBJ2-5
TGTGCCAGCAGTTTCCGACAGGGGGCTTTACGAGAGACCCAGTACTTC
CASSFRQGALRETQYF
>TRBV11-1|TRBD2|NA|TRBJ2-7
TGTGCCAGCAACACTCCCCAGGCGGGGGCCTACGAGCAGTACTTC
CASNTPQAGAYEQYF
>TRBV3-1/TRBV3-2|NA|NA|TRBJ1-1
TGTGCCAGCAGCCAAGAAGAGGGCGGAATTAACACTGAAGCTTTCTTT
CASSQEEGGINTEAFF
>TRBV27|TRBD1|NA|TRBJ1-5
TGTGCCAGCAGTGGACAGGGCCCTAATCAGCCCCAGCATTTT
CASSGQGPNQPQHF
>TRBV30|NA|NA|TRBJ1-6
TGTGCCTGGGGGACAACGCGCTATAATTCACCCCTCCACTTT
CAWGTTRYNSPLHF
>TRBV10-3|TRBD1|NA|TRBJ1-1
TGTGCCATCCAAACAGGGGGCTTGGGGAACACTGAAGCTTTCTTT
CAIQTGGLGNTEAFF
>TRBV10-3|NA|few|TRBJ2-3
TGTGCCATCACCTATGGCGGGGCCTACACAGATACGCAGTATTTT
CAITYGGAYTDTQYF
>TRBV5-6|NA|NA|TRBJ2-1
TGTGCCAGCCAGAGGGACTTCAACAATGAGCAGTTCTTC
CASQRDFNNEQFF
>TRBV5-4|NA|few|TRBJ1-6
TGTGCCAGCAGCACTCAGAGGGCGGGGAATTCACCCCTCCACTTT
CASSTQRAGNSPLHF
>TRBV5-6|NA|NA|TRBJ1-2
TGTGCCAGCAGCAAGCGCCCTTACCATGGCTACACCTTC
CASSKRPYHGYTF
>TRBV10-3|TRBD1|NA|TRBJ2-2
TGTGCCATCGCCGGGACAGTTAGGACCGGGGAGCTGTTTTTT
CAIAGTVRTGELFF
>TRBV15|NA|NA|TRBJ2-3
TGTGCCACCAGCAGGCTTCGGGGATCAGGAGATACGCAGTATTTT
CATSRLRGSGDTQYF
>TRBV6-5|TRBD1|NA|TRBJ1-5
TGTGCCATACAAAGGACAGGGAACTTCCAGCCCCAGCATTTT
CAIQRTGNFQPQHF
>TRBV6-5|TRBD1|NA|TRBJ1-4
TGTGCCAGCAGTCCGGACAGGGGTAATGAAAAACTGTTTTTT
CASSPDRGNEKLFF
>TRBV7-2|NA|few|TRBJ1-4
TGTGCCAGCAGCTTAGCGGGGGCGGGAACTAATGAAAAACTGTTTTTT
CASSLAGAGTNEKLFF
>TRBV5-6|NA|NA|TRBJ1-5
TGTGCCAGCAGCTTTTCCCCTTACACAGATAGCAATCAGCCCCAGCATTTT
CASSFSPYTDSNQPQHF
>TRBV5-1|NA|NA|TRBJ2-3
TGCGCCAGCAGCTTGGACAACACAGATACGCAGTATTTT
CASSLDNTDTQYF
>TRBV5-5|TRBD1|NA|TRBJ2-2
TGTGCCAGCAGCCCTAAGTCGACAGGGCTTAACACCGGGGAGCTGTTTTTT
CASSPKSTGLNTGELFF
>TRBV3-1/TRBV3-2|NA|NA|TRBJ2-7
TGTGCCAGCAGCCCTTCCACGGGGGGCGCCTACGAGCAGTACTTC
CASSPSTGGAYEQYF
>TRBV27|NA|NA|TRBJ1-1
TGTGCCAGCAGTTTATTGCAGGCTACTGAAGCTTTCTTT
CASSLLQATEAFF
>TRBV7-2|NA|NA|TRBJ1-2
TGTGCCAGCAGCTTGTCAGGGGCCGGGGAGAGGTACGGAGGCTACACCTTC
CASSLSGAGERYGGYTF
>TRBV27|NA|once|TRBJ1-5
TGTGCCAGCAGTCCCTCTCGGAATCAGCCCCAGCATTTT
CASSPSRNQPQHF
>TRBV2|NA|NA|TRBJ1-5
TGTGCCAGCAGCCAAGGGAGGGGAGAGCAGCCCCAGCATTTT
CASSQGRGEQPQHF
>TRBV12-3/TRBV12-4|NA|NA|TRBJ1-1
TGTGCCAGCAGTTCCAGACTCGTTGAAGCTTTCTTT
CASSSRLVEAFF
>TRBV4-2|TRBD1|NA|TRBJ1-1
TGTGCCAGCAGTCTGAGGACAGGGGGGAACACTGAAGCTTTCTTT
CASSLRTGGNTEAFF
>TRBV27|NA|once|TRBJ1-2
TGTGCCAGCAGTTTATTAGGGAGGGAAGATGGCTACACCTTC
CASSLLGREDGYTF
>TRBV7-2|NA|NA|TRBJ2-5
TGTGCCAGCAGCTTGGGAGCGGTCCAAGAGACCCAGTACTTC
CASSLGAVQETQYF
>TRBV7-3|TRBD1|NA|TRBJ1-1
TGTGCCAGCAGTTCGACAGGGACGGGCACTGAAGCTTTCTTT
CASSSTGTGTEAFF
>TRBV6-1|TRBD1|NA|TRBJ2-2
TGTGCCAGCAGTGAAGGACAGGGGACGATCGGGGAGCTGTTTTTT
CASSEGQGTIGELFF
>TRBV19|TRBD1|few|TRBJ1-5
TGTGCCAGTAGTATTGGGACAGTGGGGGTTTATCAGCCCCAGCATTTT
CASSIGTVGVYQPQHF
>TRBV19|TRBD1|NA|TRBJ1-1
TGTGCCAGTAGCCGACAGGGGGACACTGAAGCTTTCTTT
CASSRQGDTEAFF